This T cell receptor (beta chain) was captured by sequencing in a study of blood T cell repertoires in COVID-19. The assay was immunoSEQ multiplex PCR, and TCRdb's table has in-frame clones only and misses some. The sample has approximately 140,000 clones, almost 85% seen once; the top ten hold roughly 15%. With 0 bases removed from V and 5 bases from J, the gap between germline ends came to 10 bases. This CDR3 comprises 13 residues. Germline V lookup: CDR1 GTSNPN, CDR2 SVGIG (reference sequence). The rearrangement uses TRBV30 and TRBJ1-1, with D maybe TRBD1 (5 bases). The sample consisted of peripheral blood. The origin of this receptor is a human donor with acute or convalescent COVID-19. The donor label of this sample is uncertain. CDR3 residues: CAWSVLGGTEAFF. Written as DNA, the CDR3 is TGTGCCTGGAGTGTACTGGGGGGGACTGAAGCTTTCTTT. The whole variable domain, remainder taken from reference TRBV30 and TRBJ1-1, is SQTIHQWPATLVQPVGSPLSLECTVEGTSNPNLYWYRQAAGRGLQLLFYSVGIGQISSEVPQNLSASRPQDRQFILSSKKLLLSDSGFYLCAWSVLGGTEAFFGQGTRLTVV.